These T cell receptor beta chains were read from a single sample in a study of blood T cell repertoires in COVID-19. Clones were sequenced by immunoSEQ multiplex PCR, and TCRdb holds only the in-frame ones, with some missing. The sample records 230,000 or so clones, about 86% being singletons. Sequences were obtained from PBMCs or T cells enriched from blood (not recorded which). The receptors stem from a man aged 50-59 years who had recovered from COVID-19. Both conserved end residues are trimmed from each CDR3. Each record gives: CDR3 protein, clone size, J gene, V gene. Only part of the rows carry a size: once, few, many, or a class if the clone is expanded.

CDR3 protein: ASSYLGQGSSQPQH; clone size: NA; J gene: TRBJ1-5; V gene: TRBV6-5
CDR3 protein: ASSPRLGVLGEQY; clone size: NA; J gene: TRBJ2-7; V gene: TRBV11-2
CDR3 protein: ASSYNPVRPGNTEAF; clone size: NA; J gene: TRBJ1-1; V gene: TRBV7-2
CDR3 protein: ASSISGDSEQF; clone size: once; J gene: TRBJ2-1; V gene: TRBV9
CDR3 protein: ASSRTGETRNEQF; clone size: NA; J gene: TRBJ2-1; V gene: TRBV11-1
CDR3 protein: ASSHLPRDEQY; clone size: NA; J gene: TRBJ2-7; V gene: TRBV19
CDR3 protein: ASGQGANYGYT; clone size: NA; J gene: TRBJ1-2; V gene: TRBV18
CDR3 protein: ASQEGMNTEAF; clone size: NA; J gene: TRBJ1-1; V gene: TRBV6-5
CDR3 protein: ASSFGEVDTQY; clone size: once; J gene: TRBJ2-3; V gene: TRBV13
CDR3 protein: ASRLYGDNYGYT; clone size: NA; J gene: TRBJ1-2; V gene: TRBV28
CDR3 protein: ASSPLGDTEAF; clone size: NA; J gene: TRBJ1-1; V gene: TRBV7-9
CDR3 protein: ASSLVSRYSNQPQH; clone size: NA; J gene: TRBJ1-5; V gene: TRBV7-8
CDR3 protein: ASSWKGGDEQF; clone size: NA; J gene: TRBJ2-1; V gene: TRBV7-2
CDR3 protein: ASTAGAQYEQY; clone size: NA; J gene: TRBJ2-7; V gene: TRBV6-5
CDR3 protein: ASSSGLAGGIYTDTQY; clone size: NA; J gene: TRBJ2-3; V gene: TRBV11-3
CDR3 protein: ASSLQLAGGNEQY; clone size: NA; J gene: TRBJ2-7; V gene: TRBV5-1
CDR3 protein: ASSQTSGRSYNEQF; clone size: few; J gene: TRBJ2-1; V gene: TRBV9
CDR3 protein: ASSFPDRGGVERTEAF; clone size: NA; J gene: TRBJ1-1; V gene: TRBV12-1
CDR3 protein: ASSLHGYAEAF; clone size: NA; J gene: TRBJ1-1; V gene: TRBV11-3
CDR3 protein: ASSVAGTGDYEQY; clone size: many; J gene: TRBJ2-7; V gene: TRBV9
CDR3 protein: ASSPQVPQH; clone size: few; J gene: TRBJ1-5; V gene: TRBV21-1
CDR3 protein: ASSTQGGGSNQPQH; clone size: once; J gene: TRBJ1-5; V gene: TRBV19
CDR3 protein: ASTQSTFNTEAF; clone size: NA; J gene: TRBJ1-1; V gene: TRBV6-5
CDR3 protein: ASRRTGDNEQF; clone size: NA; J gene: TRBJ2-1; V gene: TRBV3-1/TRBV3-2
CDR3 protein: ASSGTGVVEKLF; clone size: NA; J gene: TRBJ1-4; V gene: TRBV10-1
CDR3 protein: ASSAEGGREQF; clone size: NA; J gene: TRBJ2-1; V gene: TRBV19
CDR3 protein: ASSYSSSEQY; clone size: NA; J gene: TRBJ2-7; V gene: TRBV6-2/TRBV6-3
CDR3 protein: ASSVGDGNQPQH; clone size: NA; J gene: TRBJ1-5; V gene: TRBV5-1
CDR3 protein: ASSATSGDTQY; clone size: NA; J gene: TRBJ2-3; V gene: TRBV5-1
CDR3 protein: ASSTGSSGNTIY; clone size: NA; J gene: TRBJ1-3; V gene: TRBV2
CDR3 protein: ASSLATERILWNGYT; clone size: NA; J gene: TRBJ1-2; V gene: TRBV5-6
CDR3 protein: ASSRGDEQF; clone size: NA; J gene: TRBJ2-1; V gene: TRBV9
CDR3 protein: ASSQDRETGTAGYGYT; clone size: NA; J gene: TRBJ1-2; V gene: TRBV4-2
CDR3 protein: ASSGASGGLGTQY; clone size: NA; J gene: TRBJ2-5; V gene: TRBV28
CDR3 protein: AGRTGVNSPLH; clone size: NA; J gene: TRBJ1-6; V gene: TRBV30
CDR3 protein: ASSQGEGNQPQH; clone size: NA; J gene: TRBJ1-5; V gene: TRBV4-2
CDR3 protein: ASTTQGGNRPQH; clone size: NA; J gene: TRBJ1-5; V gene: TRBV19
CDR3 protein: ASRGRDRFLAEAF; clone size: NA; J gene: TRBJ1-1; V gene: TRBV2
CDR3 protein: ASSFDRGGTDTQY; clone size: NA; J gene: TRBJ2-3; V gene: TRBV7-2
CDR3 protein: ASSPRTSGGVTEQF; clone size: NA; J gene: TRBJ2-1; V gene: TRBV18
CDR3 protein: ASSPGTGTGYT; clone size: NA; J gene: TRBJ1-2; V gene: TRBV18
CDR3 protein: ASRTSYSNQPQH; clone size: NA; J gene: TRBJ1-5; V gene: TRBV6-5
CDR3 protein: ASSFQRSTDTQY; clone size: NA; J gene: TRBJ2-3; V gene: TRBV5-1
CDR3 protein: ASSPFGSGTGELF; clone size: once; J gene: TRBJ2-2; V gene: TRBV4-3
CDR3 protein: ASSRAPGGYT; clone size: few; J gene: TRBJ1-2; V gene: TRBV5-1
CDR3 protein: ASTVGRVDTEAF; clone size: NA; J gene: TRBJ1-1; V gene: TRBV2
CDR3 protein: ASSLKGGATDTQY; clone size: NA; J gene: TRBJ2-3; V gene: TRBV5-1
CDR3 protein: TSSPSASYGLRTEAF; clone size: NA; J gene: TRBJ1-1; V gene: TRBV1